Only a few counts were recorded for the clone carrying this TCR beta chain. Its antigen is currently unknown. This record comes from a study of post-analysis software for immune sequencing data. Findings of the study overall: Patients carried five TRBV segments more frequently than controls did, and TRBV5-6, TRBV5-1 and TRBV20-1 were among them. With F measure, samples from one preparation batch clustered together strongly.

V dropped 7 bases and J dropped 5; count of bases not matched to a gene: 10. This CDR3 comprises 15 residues. Germline loops: CDR1 SGHRS, CDR2 YFSETQ. Sequencing libraries made from TCR beta cDNA carried unique molecular identifiers. Input amounts of roughly 0.9 to 10 million T cells were used. These gave around 500,000 cDNA molecules, so each molecule approximated one T cell. Each CDR3 protein gets one entry after TCRdb re-called the PCR reads with MiXCR. In the table there are about 500,000 distinct CDR3 sequences, roughly 45% of which are singletons. The rearrangement uses TRBV5-1 and TRBJ2-1; TRBD2 aligns across 9 bases. The sample was blood. This clonotype was sampled from a girl aged 10-17 years with multiple sclerosis. CDR3 protein: CASGSGLAVDNEQFF. The DNA for the CDR3 is TGCGCCAGCGGCTCGGGACTAGCAGTCGACAATGAGCAGTTCTTC.